This TCR beta chain was identified during a study of human T cells and chemical hapten exposure (dated by TCRdb to about 2021). Some background on the complete study: For sensitization, 2% DPC in acetone was applied to an approximately 2 cm by approximately 2 cm area of upper inner arm skin. Throughout the study period of approximately 23 weeks, patients also received therapeutic DPC doses to the scalp every week. For TCR sequencing, blood came from 25 to 35 alopecia patients at anywhere from one to four time points (pre-sensitization, 2, 6 and 24 weeks). Blood was sampled from patients pre-sensitization (week 0) and at 2, 6 and about 24 weeks after DPC sensitization. The libraries were sequenced as a pool, and the TCR yield per sample differed mostly because of small variations in library volumes within the pool. Patch testing was performed on the upper back with Finn chambers containing 0.01% DPC, and the patch tests were scored after 6 days according to International Contact Dermatitis Research Group standards. Alopecia areata with under or over 50% scalp involvement, alopecia totalis and alopecia universalis were represented in the patient cohort, which was mostly female. This study followed changes in the peripheral blood TCR repertoire in vivo during primary and secondary sensitization of alopecia patients to the hapten diphenylcyclopropenone (DPC). Overall study results and their limits: Compared with pre-sensitization or healthy control sets, expanded TCRs formed significantly more large CDR3 similarity clusters, which is consistent with antigen-driven responses. The number of TCRs above 1 in 1000 frequency did not change with DPC sensitization; there was no evidence of global repertoire structure alterations. Alopecia, a presumed autoimmune disease, was present in all patients, so the immune response of the patients might differ from that of healthy individuals. Repeated subsampling changed both the strength of the expansion versus patch-test correlation and the threshold at which that correlation became significant. A positive correlation was found between the number of PT1 expanded TCRs and patch test score, with significance reached at thresholds 8, 16 and 32 but not 4.

This clonotype was seen a handful of times. This clone's antigen is unknown. Base qualities are not at hand, and no much larger clone is one base apart. The meaning of the sample's time point label: patch test 1, 2 weeks after DPC sensitization. The treatment or condition tag for this specimen amounts to: therapeutic diphenylcyclopropenone sensitization with weekly scalp DPC. Blood at each patch-test visit was drawn before the patch test was applied. To be eligible, patients had to be aged 18 to 70, diagnosed with alopecia and judged suitable for DPC therapy, while pregnant patients were excluded. Unfractionated whole blood was collected in Tempus Blood RNA tubes, and total RNA was extracted from that blood. The library was built by means of RACE. The sample was run on a NextSeq 500. During library preparation, unique molecular identifiers were attached to individual cDNA molecules so that TCRs could be counted in a quantitative, reproducible way. Both TCR alpha and TCR beta chains were sequenced from each blood RNA sample. On the study's bioinformatics: The median number of TCRs per sample was over 95,000, ranging from 23,224 to 690,600. V, J and CDR3 annotation of the TCR reads was performed with the Decombinator software suite. For the PS versus PT1 abundance plots, all samples were subsampled to the same number of TCRs (28,000). TCRs were defined as expanded if absent before sensitization and observed at least eight times at the 2-week time point. The raw public reads went through TCRdb reprocessing: fastp at Q25, MiXCR clone calling, in-frame beta chains kept. Each entry is one CDR3 protein sequence, shown with its most common DNA and genes. What appears here as the V and J calls and clone size reflects TCRdb's work, not the paper's. The sample yields about 340,000 distinct CDR3 sequences; about 7% were counted once. The ten largest clones add up to approximately 8% of the sample.

The receptor was isolated from a young woman with alopecia areata. Some clones in this sample may be carry-over from other donors' samples. Specimen: whole blood, collected in connection with sensitization to the hapten diphenylcyclopropenone (DPC).

The CDR3 reads CASSYVQNSPLHF. The nucleotide sequence reads as follows: TGTGCCAGCAGTTACGTTCAGAATTCACCCCTCCACTTT. The chain links TRBV6-2 or TRBV6-3 with TRBJ1-6; the D gene assignment is ambiguous. V and J lose 2 bases and 7 bases, and a span of 6 bases separates them. From the cysteine through the phenylalanine, the CDR3 covers 13 amino acids. The CDR3 DNA has 39 bases and is translated from base 1. Reading the germline V gene gives CDR1 MNHEY and CDR2 SVGEGT.